This entry lists 6 T cell receptor beta chains sequenced from one sample in a study of shared clonotypes between healthy human individuals. Method: immunoSEQ multiplex PCR; TCRdb's copy keeps in-frame clones and lacks some. The repertoire includes millions of clones, roughly 92% of them detected once, and around 0.14% sits in the top ten. Sequencing used naive CD4+ T cells sorted from blood. Subset denoted: CD45RA+ positively selected. The receptor set was obtained from a young man in good health.

In nucleotides, the CDR3 is TGTGCCAGCAGTGTGGGTCTTCCCAGCTCCTATAATTCACCCCTCCACTTT. Translation gives CASSVGLPSSYNSPLHF. The chain joins TRBV25-1 to TRBJ1-6; D remains unclear. The CDR3 runs to 17 residues. Trimming removed 4 bases at V and 0 bases at J, with 13 bases between. Per germline, CDR1 MGHDK and CDR2 SYGVNS.

The rearrangement uses TRBV11-3 and TRBJ1-2, with D unclear. This CDR3 is 13 amino acids long. CDR1 is SGHNT, CDR2 YENEEA, per germline. The V gene lost 8 bases and the J gene lost 0 bases, with 10 bases spanning the gap. CDR3 sequence: CASWYGSNYGYTF. As DNA, the CDR3 is TGTGCCAGCTGGTACGGGTCTAACTATGGCTACACCTTC.

The chain uses TRBV6-1 and TRBJ1-2; D not resolved. V was shortened by 4 bases and J by 6 bases, with 18 bases between the two germline ends. CDR3 length: 15 residues. CDR1 and CDR2 (germline): MNHNS, SASEGT. The CDR3 protein is CASSGPPPAKNGYTF. Here the CDR3 DNA reads TGTGCCAGCAGTGGACCGCCCCCGGCAAAAAATGGCTACACCTTC.

V gene TRBV28 combines with J gene TRBJ2-7; 9 bases map to TRBD1. This CDR3 spans 14 amino acids. CDR1 and CDR2 (germline): MDHEN, SYDVKM. J gave up 6 bases and V 1 base, and 4 bases lay outside the gene matches. The CDR3 sequence is CASSLLGQGSEQYF. CDR3 bases: TGTGCCAGCAGTTTATTGGGACAGGGCAGCGAGCAGTACTTC.

The gene calls are TRBV4-1 and TRBJ1-5; perhaps TRBD1 as D (5 bases). There are 16 residues in the CDR3. Trimming cost V 6 bases and J 4 bases, with 19 bases left between them. Germline V lookup: CDR1 MGHRA, CDR2 YSYEKL. The CDR3 region has the DNA TGCGCCAGCAGATCCGATACGGGGGGTTGGAATCAGCCCCAGCATTTT. Translating it yields CASRSDTGGWNQPQHF.

The chain links TRBV18 to TRBJ2-2, with unresolved D. Germline V gene data show CDR1 as KGHSH and CDR2 as LQKENI. The CDR3 runs 16 residues. V was shortened by 6 bases and J by 0 bases, with 14 bases between the two germline ends. The CDR3 DNA is TGTGCCAGCTCCTTCAGGCAGGTCGCGAACACCGGGGAGCTGTTTTTT. As protein: CASSFRQVANTGELFF.